These 32 T cell receptor beta chains share one sample of origin, sequenced in a study of blood T cell repertoires in COVID-19. Sequencing used immunoSEQ multiplex PCR; TCRdb keeps in-frame clones, though not all of them. The sample consists of over 35,000 clones, approximately 83% of them appearing once. The sequenced sample consisted of peripheral blood. Receptors were obtained from a human donor with acute or convalescent COVID-19. The donor label of this sample is uncertain.

This rearrangement joins TRBV11-2 to TRBJ2-5; 8 positions agree with TRBD2. Germline V CDR1 and CDR2: SGHAT, FQNNGV. CDR3 length: 15 amino acids. The trim removed 5 bases at V and 5 bases at J, leaving 10 bases unmatched. The CDR3 reads CASSPGTSFIETQYF. In DNA form, the CDR3 reads TGTGCCAGCAGCCCCGGGACTAGTTTTATCGAGACCCAGTACTTC.

This clone was observed a single time. This sequence joins TRBV5-1 and TRBJ1-1; D is possibly TRBD1 (6 bases). There are 15 residues in the CDR3. Trimming removed 3 bases from V and 4 bases from J, with 16 bases in between. Germline lookup yields CDR1 SGHRS and CDR2 YFSETQ. The CDR3 DNA reads as TGCGCCAGCAGCTACGGGGCAGGGGTCGGCACTGAAGCTTTCTTT. This codes for CASSYGAGVGTEAFF.

The chain recombines TRBV5-1 with TRBJ2-7, with 7 nucleotides matching TRBD2. Germline CDR1 SGHRS, CDR2 YFSETQ. The CDR3 is made up of 15 amino acids. Trimming cost V 0 bases and J 2 bases; bases outside gene matches: 5. The CDR3 loop is CASSLVIGGTYEQYF. The CDR3 DNA follows: TGCGCCAGCAGCTTGGTGATCGGGGGGACCTACGAGCAGTACTTC.

A few counts support this clone. This specimen includes other DNA sequences encoding the same CDR3. The gene calls are TRBV5-1 and TRBJ2-7, with D tentatively TRBD2 (6 bases). CDR1 is SGHRS, CDR2 YFSETQ, per germline. CDR3 length equals 14 residues. The V end lost 2 bases, the J end lost 1 base, and 10 bases lay between the germline ends. The CDR3 nucleotides are TGCGCCAGCAGCTTAGTCGGAGGGTCCTACGAGCAGTACTTC. Encoded protein: CASSLVGGSYEQYF.

J is TRBJ2-1 and V is TRBV27; 12 bases fit TRBD2. The CDR3 sequence is 15 residues long. Trimming at V came to 3 bases and at J to 6 bases, leaving 3 bases not matched to a gene. Germline assignment: CDR1 MNHEY and CDR2 SMNVEV (reference sequence). CDR3 coding DNA: TGTGCCAGCAGTTTTGAGACTAGCGGGAGCAATGAGCAGTTCTTC. The encoded protein is CASSFETSGSNEQFF.

The V and J genes are TRBV11-2 and TRBJ2-7; D is perhaps TRBD1 (6 bases). Germline V gene lookup returns CDR1 SGHAT and CDR2 FQNNGV. The V end was cut by 1 base, the J end by 2 bases, with 21 bases between. The CDR3 contains 18 residues. The CDR3 bases are TGTGCCAGCAGCTTAGGATCTGTAGCGAGGGGGTTTACCTACGAGCAGTACTTC. Its translation is CASSLGSVARGFTYEQYF.

By share of the sample, this clone is medium-sized. This chain links TRBV5-1 with TRBJ2-4; TRBD1 aligns across 12 bases. CDR3 size: 14 residues. The germline gives CDR1 SGHRS, CDR2 YFSETQ. Losses at the gene ends were 3 bases for V and 7 bases for J; bases not matched to a gene: 2. CDR3 residues: CASSWDRGPNIQYF. CDR3 nucleotide sequence: TGCGCCAGCAGCTGGGACAGGGGGCCGAACATTCAGTACTTC.

The chain combines TRBV18 with TRBJ2-7; 12 bases map to TRBD2. CDR1 and CDR2 (germline): KGHSH, LQKENI. J was trimmed by 1 base and V by 3 bases; bases with no gene match: 13. This CDR3 comprises 19 residues. Here the CDR3 reads CASSPKTGASGRGSYEQYF. The CDR3 DNA follows: TGTGCCAGCTCACCTAAGACGGGGGCTAGCGGGAGGGGTTCCTACGAGCAGTACTTC.

The chain carries TRBV29-1 and TRBJ1-1; a weak D match, TRBD1 (5 bases). The germline V gene encodes CDR1 SQVTM and CDR2 ANQGSEA. CDR3 length: 11 residues. Trimming stripped 3 bases from V and 5 bases from J, with 7 bases between. CDR3 nucleotide sequence: TGCAGCGTTGATGGGGGGACTGAAGCTTTCTTT. Its translation is CSVDGGTEAFF.

The genes are TRBV7-6 and TRBJ2-7; a possible D gene is TRBD2 (5 bases). Trimming took 10 bases from V and 0 from J, leaving 19 bases between them. Germline CDR1 reads SGHVS; CDR2 reads FNYEAQ. This CDR3 comprises 15 residues. CDR3 amino acids: CATRLRASLSYEQYF. CDR3 sequence (DNA): TGTGCCACCAGGCTTAGGGCTAGCCTCTCCTACGAGCAGTACTTC.

J is TRBJ1-1 and V is TRBV11-3, with 10 bases identical to TRBD1. Germline CDR1 is SGHNT and CDR2 is YENEEA. The CDR3 consists of 14 residues. The trim removed 5 bases at V and 5 bases at J, leaving 5 bases unmatched. The CDR3 bases are TGTGCCAGCAGCCCCGGACAGGGGGTTACTGAAGCTTTCTTT. It is translated as CASSPGQGVTEAFF.

The chain uses TRBV3-1 (or the pseudogene TRBV3-2) and TRBJ2-4; TRBD2 is a possible D gene (6 bases). Trimming shortened V by 4 bases and J by 0 bases, and 22 bases separated the two germline ends. Germline-derived CDR1 and CDR2 are LGHDT and YNNKEL (reference sequence). The CDR3 length is 19 residues. The CDR3 coding sequence is TGTGCCAGCAGCCCCCCGAGTGATTGGGGGGACCTAGCCAAAAACATTCAGTACTTC. This encodes CASSPPSDWGDLAKNIQYF.

In nucleotides, the CDR3 is TGTGCCAGCAGTTTAAGGGGACAGGTCACAGATACGCAGTATTTT. Residues: CASSLRGQVTDTQYF. The J gene is TRBJ2-3, the V gene TRBV6-6; 8 bases line up with TRBD1. The CDR3 is 15 amino acids. J lost 2 bases, V lost 4 bases, and 5 bases had no gene match. CDR1 is MNHNY and CDR2 is SVGAGI in the germline V gene (reference sequence).

The chain couples TRBV6-2 or TRBV6-3 to TRBJ2-7, with 10 bases aligning to TRBD1. The CDR3 has 18 amino acids. V was pared by 0 bases and J by 4 bases, with 12 bases of the junction left unmatched. CDR1 is MNHEY, CDR2 SVGEGT, per germline. CDR3 in DNA: TGTGCCAGCAGTTACTCGACCGGGACAGGGGTTTCGAAATACGAGCAGTACTTC. This encodes CASSYSTGTGVSKYEQYF.

This clone was detected only once. The CDR3 bases are TGTGCCAGCAGCCTTGGGCCGGGAGACCAAGAGACCCAGTACTTC. Protein sequence: CASSLGPGDQETQYF. The chain combines TRBV5-4 with TRBJ2-5; D possibly corresponds to TRBD2 (6 bases). The CDR3 loop spans 15 amino acids. Germline loops: CDR1 SGHNT, CDR2 YYREEE (reference sequence). V lost 4 bases, J lost 0 bases, and 13 bases lay in between.

This chain links TRBV4-3 with TRBJ1-1, with 10 bases lining up with TRBD1. Trimming removed 0 bases from V and 1 base from J; junction bases left unmatched: 5. The CDR3 is made up of 17 amino acids. Germline CDR1 and CDR2: LGHNA and YSLEER. CDR3 region: CASSQDRTGGGNTEAFF. Here the CDR3 DNA reads TGCGCCAGCAGCCAAGATCGGACAGGGGGGGGGAACACTGAAGCTTTCTTT.

The V call is TRBV11-2, the J call TRBJ2-3, with D maybe TRBD2 (6 bases). V lost 0 bases to trimming and J lost 6 bases, with 10 bases between them. This CDR3 region has 14 residues. Germline V CDR1 and CDR2: SGHAT, FQNNGV. The CDR3 region has the DNA TGTGCCAGCAGCTTAGACGGCGCGGGGGATACGCAGTATTTT. It yields the protein CASSLDGAGDTQYF.

This rearrangement joins TRBV7-3 to TRBJ2-6; D gene unclear. The CDR3 totals 16 residues. Germline CDR1 and CDR2: SGHTA and FQGTGA. With 4 bases removed from V and 0 bases from J, the gap between germline ends came to 10 bases. The CDR3 region is CASSSYEISGANVLTF. For the CDR3, the DNA is TGTGCCAGCAGCTCCTACGAAATCTCTGGGGCCAACGTCCTGACTTTC.

This chain uses TRBV7-3 with TRBJ2-2, with no clear D. Per the germline V gene, CDR1 is SGHTA and CDR2 is FQGTGA. Trimming shortened V by 5 bases and J by 2 bases, and 9 bases separated the two germline ends. The CDR3 totals 14 residues. The CDR3 protein is CASSLLPNTGELFF. CDR3 coding DNA: TGTGCCAGCAGCCTTCTACCAAACACCGGGGAGCTGTTTTTT.

V is TRBV5-8 and J is TRBJ1-1; D possibly corresponds to TRBD1 (5 bases). The V end was cut by 3 bases, the J end by 6 bases, with 21 bases between. Germline-derived CDR1 and CDR2 are SGHTS and YDEGEE. The CDR3 runs to 16 residues. The CDR3 here is CASSWLIGGIGPEAFF. For the CDR3, the DNA is TGTGCCAGCAGCTGGCTCATTGGGGGGATCGGCCCTGAAGCTTTCTTT.

CDR3 nucleotides: TGTGCCTGGAGTGTACAGGTCGGGGGTTCTGGGGCCAACGTCCTGACTTTC. It codes for CAWSVQVGGSGANVLTF. V usage is TRBV30 and J usage is TRBJ2-6; TRBD2 might be the D (6 bases). The V gene lost 0 bases and the J gene lost 1 base, with 13 bases spanning the gap. This CDR3 has 17 amino acids. Germline V gene data show CDR1 as GTSNPN and CDR2 as SVGIG (reference sequence).

This clone has only a few counts. This CDR3 reads CASKNVGQGSEQYF. The DNA for the CDR3 is TGTGCCAGTAAAAACGTCGGACAGGGGAGCGAGCAGTACTTC. V usage is TRBV19 and J usage is TRBJ2-7, with TRBD1 matching over 9 bases. After removal of 7 bases from V and 6 bases from J, the junction contained 10 bases not matched to a gene. CDR3 length: 14 amino acids. The germline CDR1 and CDR2 sequences are LNHDA and SQIVND (reference sequence).

V and J are TRBV2 and TRBJ2-1, with 8 bases fitting TRBD1. J was trimmed by 2 bases and V by 6 bases; bases with no gene match: 9. The CDR3 length is 16 residues. CDR1 SNHLY and CDR2 FYNNEI come from the germline V gene. CDR3 in amino acids: CASRERTGGTYNEQFF. CDR3 sequence (DNA): TGTGCCAGCAGAGAGAGAACAGGGGGGACCTACAATGAGCAGTTCTTC. Combining the CDR3 with reference TRBV2 and TRBJ2-1 gives the whole variable domain EPEVTQTPSHQVTQMGQEVILRCVPISNHLYFYWYRQILGQKVEFLVSFYNNEISEKSEIFDDQFSVERPDGSNFTLKIRSTKLEDSAMYFCASRERTGGTYNEQFFGPGTRLTVL.

J is TRBJ2-5 and V is TRBV9; D possibly corresponds to TRBD1 (6 bases). Trimming took off 4 bases at V and 2 bases at J, with 18 bases between the two ends. The length of the CDR3 is 16 residues. In germline, CDR1 is SGDLS, CDR2 YYNGEE. CDR3 protein: CASSTLPQGFQETQYF. Written as DNA, the CDR3 is TGTGCCAGCAGCACATTACCACAGGGATTTCAAGAGACCCAGTACTTC.

This clone was found a few times. V and J are TRBV4-1 and TRBJ2-7; the D is unclear. Germline V CDR1 and CDR2: MGHRA, YSYEKL. The CDR3 runs to 13 residues. The germline V and J ends were trimmed by 4 bases and 3 bases, with 10 bases remaining between them. The CDR3 sequence: CASSRSVHYEQYF. CDR3 coding DNA: TGCGCCAGCAGCCGCTCAGTGCACTACGAGCAGTACTTC.

The chain carries TRBV11-1 and TRBJ2-7; 7 nucleotides align to TRBD1. CDR1 SGHAT and CDR2 FQDESV come from the germline V gene (reference sequence). With 5 bases clipped from V and 1 base from J, the junction kept 5 bases outside the gene matches. The CDR3 covers 14 residues. The CDR3 is CASSPGQVSYEQYF. The CDR3, as DNA: TGTGCCAGCAGCCCCGGACAGGTTTCCTACGAGCAGTACTTC.

CDR3 residues: CASSVGGALEQFF. CDR3 DNA sequence: TGTGCCAGCAGCGTCGGAGGGGCCCTTGAGCAGTTCTTC. V and J are TRBV9 and TRBJ2-1; tentative D call: TRBD2 (6 bases). This CDR3 contains 13 residues. Germline-derived CDR1 and CDR2 are SGDLS and YYNGEE. V lost 2 bases and J lost 9, with 12 bases in between.

J is TRBJ2-7 and V is TRBV7-9; D gene unclear. V was trimmed by 5 bases and J by 0 bases, leaving 17 bases between them. From germline, CDR1 is SEHNR and CDR2 FQNEAQ (reference sequence). The CDR3 loop spans 16 amino acids. CDR3 amino acids: CASSPPGRGDSYEQYF. CDR3 nucleotide sequence: TGTGCCAGCAGCCCTCCGGGTCGCGGAGACTCCTACGAGCAGTACTTC.

This clone appeared once. The J gene is TRBJ1-5, the V gene TRBV11-2; D is unclear. Germline V gene sequence: CDR1 SGHAT, CDR2 FQNNGV. The CDR3 sequence is 15 residues long. Trimming cost V 0 bases and J 3 bases, with 9 bases left between them. The CDR3 bases are TGTGCCAGCAGCTTAGAAGCGGGATTCAATCAGCCCCAGCATTTT. This codes for CASSLEAGFNQPQHF.

The chain uses TRBV5-1 and TRBJ2-2; maybe TRBD1 (5 bases). Deletions cut 3 bases from V and 2 bases from J, with 17 bases between. CDR1 SGHRS and CDR2 YFSETQ come from the germline V gene. The CDR3 sequence is 17 residues long. CDR3 region: CASSSAAARANTGELFF. CDR3 sequence (DNA): TGCGCCAGCAGCTCCGCTGCGGCCAGGGCCAACACCGGGGAGCTGTTTTTT.

This sequence joins TRBV27 and TRBJ1-6; 9 nucleotides agree with TRBD1. This CDR3 is built from 15 residues. V shed 4 bases and J 5 bases; nucleotides not matched to a gene: 3. Per germline, CDR1 MNHEY and CDR2 SMNVEV (reference sequence). The CDR3 spells CASSSRTGDNSPLHF. Here the CDR3 DNA reads TGTGCCAGCAGTTCACGGACAGGGGATAATTCACCCCTCCACTTT.

The J gene is TRBJ2-7, the V gene TRBV5-4; 10 nucleotides agree with TRBD2. The junction had 6 bases not matched to a gene; V was cut back by 2 bases and J by 7 bases. Germline-derived CDR1 and CDR2 are SGHNT and YYREEE (reference sequence). The CDR3 has 14 amino acids. CDR3 protein: CASSFPSGSGEQYF. In DNA form, the CDR3 reads TGTGCCAGCAGCTTCCCTAGCGGGAGCGGTGAGCAGTACTTC.